This TCR beta chain derives from a study of cytomegalovirus exposure and HLA in healthy donors. Study-level results: Researchers reported in a later analysis that a missense DCLRE1C variant was tied to TCR beta V- and J-gene trimming. Most CMV-associated TCR beta chains appeared HLA-restricted in a later analysis.

About this clone: The antigen is unknown.

A multiplex PCR was run with 60 Vbeta primers and 13 Jbeta primers. Some clones are missing from TCRdb's copy, which holds only in-frame ones; the method was immunoSEQ multiplex PCR. This table holds around 74,000 clones. Source material: PBMCs. The clonotype comes from a man in his fifties in good health and CMV-seropositive.

CDR3 in DNA: TGTGCCAGCAGTTATAGTGAAACTGAAGCTTTCTTT. Translated, it gives CASSYSETEAFF. The V and J genes are TRBV6-5 and TRBJ1-1, with unresolved D. V shed 3 bases and J shed 5 bases, with 7 bases lying between them. The germline V gene has CDR1 MNHEY and CDR2 SVGAGI. The CDR3 is 12 residues long.